This TCR beta chain was documented in a study of human T cells and chemical hapten exposure. Study-level background: Patients having alopecia areata, totalis or universalis were mostly female.

Regarding time point: pre-sensitization, week 0. Treatment denoted: therapeutic diphenylcyclopropenone sensitization with weekly scalp DPC. Deletions cut 5 bases from V and 4 bases from J, with 11 bases between. The CDR3 has 13 amino acids. TCRdb recomputed calls from the RACE reads with MiXCR, one row per CDR3 protein. The profile shows over 85,000 distinct CDR3 sequences, approximately 11% of them singletons. The rearrangement links TRBV12-3 or TRBV12-4 to TRBJ1-2; D is uncertain. This clonotype originated in a woman aged 55-69 years with alopecia areata. Some clones in this sample may be carry-over from other donors' samples. This sample comprised whole blood, obtained in connection with sensitization to the hapten diphenylcyclopropenone (DPC). CDR3 sequence: CASSGRAPYGYTF. The CDR3 DNA follows: TGTGCCAGCAGTGGCCGGGCCCCCTATGGCTACACCTTC.